This T cell receptor (beta chain) originates from a study of T cell changes during pregnancy in multiple sclerosis. Sequencing used immunoSEQ multiplex PCR; TCRdb keeps in-frame clones, though not all of them. The sample holds more than 25,000 clones; about 90% are singletons and the top ten take 4.8%. The CDR3 consists of 14 residues. The V and J ends lost 5 bases and 7 bases respectively, with 15 bases between them. Germline lookup yields CDR1 MNHEY and CDR2 SMNVEV (reference sequence). This chain connects TRBV27 to TRBJ1-5; maybe TRBD1 (5 bases). The TCR comes from a female donor in good health, enrolled as a control in a pregnancy study. Specimen: peripheral blood, collected in the first trimester of pregnancy. CDR3 sequence (DNA): TGTGCCAGCAGTCCCTCATTGCAGGGACAGCCCCAGCATTTT. It encodes CASSPSLQGQPQHF.